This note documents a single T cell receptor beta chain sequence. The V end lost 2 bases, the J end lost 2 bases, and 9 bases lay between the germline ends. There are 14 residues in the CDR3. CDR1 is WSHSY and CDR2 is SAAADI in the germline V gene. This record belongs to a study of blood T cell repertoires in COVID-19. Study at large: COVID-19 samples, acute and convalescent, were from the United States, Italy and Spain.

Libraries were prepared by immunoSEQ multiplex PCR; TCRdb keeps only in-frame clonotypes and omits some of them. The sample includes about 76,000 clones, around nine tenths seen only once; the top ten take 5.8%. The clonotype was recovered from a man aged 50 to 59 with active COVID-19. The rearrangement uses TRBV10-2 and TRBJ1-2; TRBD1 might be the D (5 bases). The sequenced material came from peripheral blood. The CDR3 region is CASSEMAGNYGYTF. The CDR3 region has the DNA TGCGCCAGCAGTGAGATGGCAGGGAACTATGGCTACACCTTC.